Following are 27 T cell receptor beta chains from one sample sequenced in a study of blood T cell repertoires in COVID-19. Sequencing used immunoSEQ multiplex PCR; TCRdb keeps in-frame clones, though not all of them. The data show approximately 220,000 clones, with around nine tenths seen just once and 3% held by the top ten. The sequencing sample was made of peripheral blood. Every receptor here comes from a man aged 55 to 69 with acute or convalescent COVID-19.

The chain has TRBV2 and TRBJ1-5, with D perhaps matching TRBD1 (6 bases). Trimming took off 7 bases at V and 3 bases at J, with 13 bases between the two ends. Germline lookup yields CDR1 SNHLY and CDR2 FYNNEI. CDR3 length: 14 amino acids. DNA for the CDR3: TGTGCCAGCAAAGCGGGGGCCGCCAATCAGCCCCAGCATTTT. This codes for CASKAGAANQPQHF.

This clone was detected only once. The chain has TRBV7-9 and TRBJ1-1, with unresolved D. The CDR3 has 15 amino acids. Trimming took off 5 bases at V and 0 bases at J, with 13 bases between the two ends. Per germline, CDR1 SEHNR and CDR2 FQNEAQ (reference sequence). CDR3 in amino acids: CASSPRARVNTEAFF. The CDR3 DNA sequence: TGTGCCAGCAGCCCAAGAGCTCGAGTGAACACTGAAGCTTTCTTT.

The rearrangement uses TRBV7-6 and TRBJ1-5; D might be TRBD1 (5 bases). Deletions cut 0 bases from V and 9 bases from J, with 18 bases between. CDR3 length: 16 residues. The V gene's germline CDR1 is SGHVS and CDR2 FNYEAQ. As DNA, the CDR3 is TGTGCCAGCAGCTTAGCGCGGGGCGGCCACGGGGGGCCCCAGCATTTT. It is translated as CASSLARGGHGGPQHF.

The chain is built from TRBV7-2 and TRBJ2-5; D is perhaps TRBD1 (7 bases). The CDR3 runs 13 residues. Germline CDR1 and CDR2: SGHTA and FQGNSA. The V end lost 5 bases, the J end lost 2 bases, and 9 bases lay between the germline ends. For the CDR3, the DNA is TGTGCCAGCAGCCCAGGGGGGCAAGAGACCCAGTACTTC. Encoded protein: CASSPGGQETQYF. Supplemented by reference TRBV7-2 and TRBJ2-5, the full variable domain reads GAGVSQSPSNKVTEKGKDVELRCDPISGHTALYWYRQSLGQGLEFLIYFQGNSAPDKSGLPSDRFSAERTGGSVSTLTIQRTQQEDSAVYLCASSPGGQETQYFGPGTRLLVL.

The rearrangement uses TRBV5-4 and TRBJ1-2; TRBD1 aligns across 8 bases. The CDR3 has 14 amino acids. The germline gives CDR1 SGHNT, CDR2 YYREEE (reference sequence). The V gene end was trimmed by 4 bases and the J gene end by 8 bases; junction bases not matched to a gene: 10. The CDR3 DNA reads TGTGCCAGCAGCAGGCAGGGGGCATCCTCCGGCTACACCTTC. Translating it yields CASSRQGASSGYTF.

The rearrangement uses TRBV11-2 and TRBJ2-3; weak D call: TRBD2 (5 bases). In germline, CDR1 is SGHAT, CDR2 FQNNGV. Trimming took off 5 bases at V and 5 bases at J, with 14 bases between the two ends. The CDR3 is 14 residues long. CDR3 sequence (DNA): TGTGCCAGCAGCCCCAGGAGGTCAGTAGATACGCAGTATTTT. This encodes CASSPRRSVDTQYF.

In this sample, this clone turned up a few times. The chain combines TRBV9 with TRBJ1-1; TRBD1 is a possible D gene (6 bases). The CDR3 has 17 amino acids. V lost 5 bases, J lost 1 base, and 21 bases lay in between. Germline CDR1 and CDR2: SGDLS and YYNGEE. The CDR3 region is CASSHWQGTTRNTEAFF. The CDR3 coding sequence is TGTGCCAGCAGTCACTGGCAGGGGACTACGCGGAACACTGAAGCTTTCTTT.

The CDR3 nucleotides read TGTGCCAGTTCAGAGGGAGGGGGTGTCAATCAGCCCCAGCATTTT. Amino acid sequence: CASSEGGGVNQPQHF. This rearrangement joins TRBV19 to TRBJ1-5, with a tentative D call TRBD1 (6 bases). The CDR3 length is 15 residues. Germline V gene lookup returns CDR1 LNHDA and CDR2 SQIVND (reference sequence). V was pared by 8 bases and J by 3 bases, with 17 bases between. Full variable domain (rest looked up from reference TRBV19 and TRBJ1-5): DGGITQSPKYLFRKEGQNVTLSCEQNLNHDAMYWYRQDPGQGLRLIYYSQIVNDFQKGDIAEGYSVSREKKESFPLTVTSAQKNPTAFYLCASSEGGGVNQPQHFGDGTRLSIL.

The chain has TRBV4-2 and TRBJ1-4; possible D gene TRBD1, 5 bases. The CDR3 consists of 16 residues. Germline CDR1 is LGHNA and CDR2 is YNFKEQ. The V end lost 0 bases, the J end lost 5 bases, and 13 bases lay between the germline ends. CDR3 nucleotide sequence: TGTGCCAGCAGCCAAGATCTAGCGGCAGGGAATGAAAAACTGTTTTTT. This gives the protein CASSQDLAAGNEKLFF.

V usage is TRBV14 and J usage is TRBJ2-1, with D possibly TRBD1 on 5 matching bases. Trimming took off 0 bases at V and 9 bases at J, with 9 bases between the two ends. Germline CDR1 is SGHDN and CDR2 is FVKESK. This CDR3 comprises 13 residues. The CDR3 here is CASSQDQGFEQFF. The CDR3 coding sequence is TGTGCCAGCAGCCAAGACCAGGGTTTTGAGCAGTTCTTC. The variable domain in full, with the rest retrieved from reference TRBV14 and TRBJ2-1, is EAGVTQFPSHSVIEKGQTVTLRCDPISGHDNLYWYRRVMGKEIKFLLHFVKESKQDESGMPNNRFLAERTGGTYSTLKVQPAELEDSGVYFCASSQDQGFEQFFGPGTRLTVL.

J is TRBJ2-7 and V is TRBV5-8; 7 nucleotides agree with TRBD1. The CDR3 covers 14 residues. Per germline, CDR1 SGHTS and CDR2 YDEGEE. V shed 0 bases, J shed 3 bases, and the junction held 3 bases outside the gene matches. CDR3 loop: CASSLGTGRYEQYF. As DNA, the CDR3 is TGTGCCAGCAGCTTGGGGACAGGCCGCTACGAGCAGTACTTC.

The chain combines TRBV6-5 with TRBJ2-3, with 7 bases lining up with TRBD1. Trimming removed 4 bases from V and 1 base from J; junction bases left unmatched: 2. This CDR3 has 14 residues. Per the germline V gene, CDR1 is MNHEY and CDR2 is SVGAGI. CDR3 DNA: TGTGCCAGCAGTTTCCAGGGGGGCACAGATACGCAGTATTTT. Protein product: CASSFQGGTDTQYF.

The chain uses TRBV14 and TRBJ2-7; TRBD1 is a possible D gene (5 bases). Trimming shortened V by 2 bases and J by 2 bases, and 10 bases separated the two germline ends. The CDR3 covers 14 residues. CDR1 and CDR2 (germline): SGHDN, FVKESK. The CDR3 coding sequence is TGTGCCAGCAGCCAACCAGGGATGACCTACGAGCAGTACTTC. It is translated as CASSQPGMTYEQYF.

The genes are TRBV6-2 or TRBV6-3 and TRBJ1-2; D is possibly TRBD1 (6 bases). This CDR3 has 15 residues. The germline V gene encodes CDR1 MNHEY and CDR2 SVGEGT. V was shortened by 6 bases and J by 4 bases, with 18 bases between the two germline ends. CDR3 DNA: TGTGCCAGCAGCCCCGGATCGACAGGCCTCTATGGCTACACCTTC. Translation: CASSPGSTGLYGYTF.

This clone was found a few times. The gene calls are TRBV19 and TRBJ1-5; 8 nucleotides line up with TRBD1. Germline values: CDR1 LNHDA, CDR2 SQIVND (reference sequence). This CDR3 comprises 18 residues. Trimming removed 0 bases from V and 3 bases from J; junction bases left unmatched: 10. CDR3: CASSIDSPGRGLNQPQHF. In DNA, the CDR3 is TGTGCCAGTAGTATAGATTCCCCGGGCAGGGGGCTCAATCAGCCCCAGCATTTT. Full variable domain (remainder filled in from reference TRBV19 and TRBJ1-5): DGGITQSPKYLFRKEGQNVTLSCEQNLNHDAMYWYRQDPGQGLRLIYYSQIVNDFQKGDIAEGYSVSREKKESFPLTVTSAQKNPTAFYLCASSIDSPGRGLNQPQHFGDGTRLSIL.

The chain uses TRBV4-1 and TRBJ2-2; TRBD2 agrees at 7 bases. V was clipped by 5 bases and J by 3 bases; unmatched bases: 9. The CDR3 loop spans 16 amino acids. Germline assignment: CDR1 MGHRA and CDR2 YSYEKL. The CDR3 spells CASSGGAGDYTGELFF. The CDR3 region has the DNA TGCGCCAGCAGCGGCGGGGCGGGGGATTACACCGGGGAGCTGTTTTTT.

This chain uses TRBV7-4 with TRBJ1-5; TRBD1 matches 8 bases. The CDR3 is 16 amino acids. Trimming at V came to 6 bases and at J to 1 base, leaving 8 bases not matched to a gene. The germline gives CDR1 SGHVT, CDR2 SQSDAQ. The CDR3 DNA reads as TGTGCCAGCAGTCCCATGGGACAGGCGAGCAATCAGCCCCAGCATTTT. This codes for CASSPMGQASNQPQHF.

The DNA of the CDR3 is TGTGCCAGCAGCTTGGGCGGGGGCCCCGATTTAGCCAAAAACATTCAGTACTTC. Encoded protein: CASSLGGGPDLAKNIQYF. The V gene is TRBV5-6, the J gene TRBJ2-4, with D maybe TRBD2 (7 bases). Germline CDR1 reads SGHDT; CDR2 reads YYEEEE. V dropped 0 bases and J dropped 0 bases, with 16 bases sitting between them. This CDR3 has 18 residues. Full variable domain (outside the CDR3, taken from reference TRBV5-6 and TRBJ2-4): DAGVTQSPTHLIKTRGQQVTLRCSPKSGHDTVSWYQQALGQGPQFIFQYYEEEERQRGNFPDRFSGHQFPNYSSELNVNALLLGDSALYLCASSLGGGPDLAKNIQYFGAGTRLSVL.

The chain has TRBV29-1 and TRBJ1-4, with 7 bases matching TRBD1. The germline CDR1 and CDR2 sequences are SQVTM and ANQGSEA. Losses at the gene ends were 0 bases for V and 4 bases for J; bases not matched to a gene: 2. The CDR3 sequence is 14 residues long. CDR3 DNA sequence: TGCAGCGTTGAAGACAGGGGGAGTAATGAAAAACTGTTTTTT. Amino acid sequence: CSVEDRGSNEKLFF.

This chain connects TRBV2 to TRBJ2-3; D possibly corresponds to TRBD1 (6 bases). V shed 4 bases and J shed 2 bases, with 16 bases lying between them. This CDR3 has 16 residues. Per germline, CDR1 SNHLY and CDR2 FYNNEI. CDR3 nucleotide sequence: TGTGCCAGCAGTGCCCAGGGGACGTCGTCCACAGATACGCAGTATTTT. Translating it yields CASSAQGTSSTDTQYF.

This sequence joins TRBV24-1 and TRBJ2-5; the D gene is possibly TRBD2 (7 bases). CDR3 size: 17 residues. Germline V lookup: CDR1 KGHDR, CDR2 SFDVKD. V was trimmed by 2 bases and J by 7 bases, leaving 22 bases between them. CDR3 sequence (DNA): TGTGCCACCAGTGATTCTCGGGGGGCTACAACTCAGGTGACCCAGTACTTC. Protein: CATSDSRGATTQVTQYF.

CDR3 nucleotide sequence: TGTGCCAGCTCACCTCGGACTGGACAGGCCGAGGGAGAGCCCCAGCATTTT. Translated: CASSPRTGQAEGEPQHF. The rearrangement uses TRBV18 and TRBJ1-5; 7 nucleotides agree with TRBD1. V was pared by 3 bases and J by 8 bases, with 16 bases of the junction left unmatched. Germline CDR1 KGHSH, CDR2 LQKENI. This CDR3 is built from 17 residues.

The chain recombines TRBV7-8 with TRBJ2-7; TRBD1 matches at 8 bases. The J segment lost 5 bases and the V segment lost 2 bases, leaving 8 bases of the junction unmatched. CDR3 length equals 15 residues. The V gene's germline CDR1 is SGHVS and CDR2 FQNEAQ. For the CDR3, the DNA is TGTGCCAGCAGCTTATATGCAGGGGGCTTCCACGAGCAGTACTTC. This encodes CASSLYAGGFHEQYF.

The rearrangement links TRBV7-9 to TRBJ2-5; 7 positions agree with TRBD1. The V gene end was trimmed by 5 bases and the J gene end by 2 bases; junction bases not matched to a gene: 8. CDR1 is SEHNR, CDR2 FQNEAQ, per germline (reference sequence). This CDR3 region has 15 residues. The CDR3 nucleotides are TGTGCCAGCAGCCACCCCCCGACAGGGCAAGAGACCCAGTACTTC. Translating gives CASSHPPTGQETQYF.

This clone has a single count. The gene calls are TRBV11-2 and TRBJ1-6; D ambiguous. The germline gives CDR1 SGHAT, CDR2 FQNNGV. CDR3 size: 13 residues. V dropped 4 bases and J dropped 14 bases, with 15 bases sitting between them. The CDR3 nucleotides are TGTGCCAGCAGCTCACCAGGATTGTGGACCCTCCACTTT. Encoded protein: CASSSPGLWTLHF.

The gene calls are TRBV7-8 and TRBJ2-1; 8 nucleotides line up with TRBD2. V lost 0 bases and J lost 8; bases outside the gene matches: 6. From germline, CDR1 is SGHVS and CDR2 FQNEAQ. CDR3 length: 15 residues. Here the CDR3 DNA reads TGTGCCAGCAGCTTAGCAGTAGCGGGGCACGATGAGCAGTTCTTC. Its translation: CASSLAVAGHDEQFF.

In this sample, this clone turned up once. This chain connects TRBV19 to TRBJ1-2, with TRBD1 matching 9 bases. The CDR3 is 16 residues long. Germline CDR1 reads LNHDA; CDR2 reads SQIVND (reference sequence). V lost 7 bases to trimming and J lost 0 bases; unmatched junction nucleotides: 9. The CDR3 protein is CASKSGQGSSNYGYTF. The CDR3 DNA reads TGTGCCAGTAAGTCGGGACAGGGCTCCTCTAACTATGGCTACACCTTC. Drawing the rest from reference TRBV19 and TRBJ1-2, the complete variable domain is DGGITQSPKYLFRKEGQNVTLSCEQNLNHDAMYWYRQDPGQGLRLIYYSQIVNDFQKGDIAEGYSVSREKKESFPLTVTSAQKNPTAFYLCASKSGQGSSNYGYTFGSGTRLTVV.